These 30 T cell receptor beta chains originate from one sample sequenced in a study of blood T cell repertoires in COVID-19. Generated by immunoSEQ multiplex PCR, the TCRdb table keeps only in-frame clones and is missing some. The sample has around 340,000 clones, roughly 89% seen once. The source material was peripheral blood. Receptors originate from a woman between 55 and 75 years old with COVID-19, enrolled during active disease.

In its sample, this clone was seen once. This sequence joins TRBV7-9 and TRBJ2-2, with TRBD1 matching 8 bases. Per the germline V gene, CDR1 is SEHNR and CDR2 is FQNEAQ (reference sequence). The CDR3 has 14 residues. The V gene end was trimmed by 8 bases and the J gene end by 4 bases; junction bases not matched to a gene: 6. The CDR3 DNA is TGTGCCAGCCACGACAGGGGAGGCACCGGGGAGCTGTTTTTT. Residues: CASHDRGGTGELFF.

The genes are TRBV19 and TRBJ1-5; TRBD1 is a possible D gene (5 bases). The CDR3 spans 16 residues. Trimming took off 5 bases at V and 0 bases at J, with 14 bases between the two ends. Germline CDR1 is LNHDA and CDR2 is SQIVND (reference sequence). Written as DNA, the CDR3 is TGTGCCAGTAGTCCCGGGGACTTCTTTAGCAATCAGCCCCAGCATTTT. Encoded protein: CASSPGDFFSNQPQHF.

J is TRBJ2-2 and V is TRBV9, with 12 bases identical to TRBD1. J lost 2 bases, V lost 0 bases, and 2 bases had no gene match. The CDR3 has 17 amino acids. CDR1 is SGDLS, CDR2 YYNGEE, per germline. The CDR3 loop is CASSVEGQGANTGELFF. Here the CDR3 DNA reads TGTGCCAGCAGCGTAGAGGGACAGGGGGCCAACACCGGGGAGCTGTTTTTT.

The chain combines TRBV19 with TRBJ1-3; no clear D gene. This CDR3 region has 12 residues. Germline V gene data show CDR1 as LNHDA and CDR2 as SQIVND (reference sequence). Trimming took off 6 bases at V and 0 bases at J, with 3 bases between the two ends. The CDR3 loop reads CASSHSGNTIYF. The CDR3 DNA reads TGTGCCAGTAGCCACTCTGGAAACACCATATATTTT.

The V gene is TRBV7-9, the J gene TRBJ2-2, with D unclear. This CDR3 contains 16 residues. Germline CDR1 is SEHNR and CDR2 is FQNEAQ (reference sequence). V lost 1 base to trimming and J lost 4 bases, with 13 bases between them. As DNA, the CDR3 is TGTGCCAGCAGCTTAGGTATCGCAGGATCCACCGGGGAGCTGTTTTTT. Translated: CASSLGIAGSTGELFF.

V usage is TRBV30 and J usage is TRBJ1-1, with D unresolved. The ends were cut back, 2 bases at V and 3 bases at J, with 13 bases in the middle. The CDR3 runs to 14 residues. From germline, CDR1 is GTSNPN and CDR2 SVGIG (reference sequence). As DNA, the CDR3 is TGTGCCTGGAGTTCCTCTCCCGGGGACACTGAAGCTTTCTTT. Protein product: CAWSSSPGDTEAFF.

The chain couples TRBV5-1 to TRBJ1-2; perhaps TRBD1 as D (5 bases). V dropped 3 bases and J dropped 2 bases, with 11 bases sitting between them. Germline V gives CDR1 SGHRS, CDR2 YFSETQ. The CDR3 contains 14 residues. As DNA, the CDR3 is TGCGCCAGCAGCTCCGGCAGGGCGAACTATGGCTACACCTTC. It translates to CASSSGRANYGYTF.

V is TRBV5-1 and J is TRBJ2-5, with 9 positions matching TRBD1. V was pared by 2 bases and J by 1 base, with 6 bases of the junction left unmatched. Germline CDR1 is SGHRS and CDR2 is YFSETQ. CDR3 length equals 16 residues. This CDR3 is CASSFRGQGTQETQYF. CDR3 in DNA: TGCGCCAGCAGCTTTCGAGGACAGGGGACCCAAGAGACCCAGTACTTC. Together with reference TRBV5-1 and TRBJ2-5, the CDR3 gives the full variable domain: KAGVTQTPRYLIKTRGQQVTLSCSPISGHRSVSWYQQTPGQGLQFLFEYFSETQRNKGNFPGRFSGRQFSNSRSEMNVSTLELGDSALYLCASSFRGQGTQETQYFGPGTRLLVL.

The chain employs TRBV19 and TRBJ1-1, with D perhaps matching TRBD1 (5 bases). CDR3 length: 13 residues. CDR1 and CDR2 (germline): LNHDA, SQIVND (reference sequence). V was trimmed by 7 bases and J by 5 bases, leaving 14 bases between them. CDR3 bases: TGTGCCAGTAACGGGCAGGGTTGGACTGAAGCTTTCTTT. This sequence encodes CASNGQGWTEAFF.

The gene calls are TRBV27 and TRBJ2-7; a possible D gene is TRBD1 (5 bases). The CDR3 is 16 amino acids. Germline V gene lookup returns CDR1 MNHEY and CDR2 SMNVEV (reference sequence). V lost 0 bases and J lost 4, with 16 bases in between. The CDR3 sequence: CASSLSNSGSYYEQYF. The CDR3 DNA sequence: TGTGCCAGCAGTTTATCGAATTCAGGGTCCTATTACGAGCAGTACTTC.

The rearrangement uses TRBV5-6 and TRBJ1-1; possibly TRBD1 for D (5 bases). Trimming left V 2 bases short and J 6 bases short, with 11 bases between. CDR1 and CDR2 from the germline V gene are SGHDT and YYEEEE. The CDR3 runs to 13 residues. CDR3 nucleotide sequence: TGTGCCAGCAGCTTAAAGGGGCGAGCTGAAGCTTTCTTT. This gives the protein CASSLKGRAEAFF. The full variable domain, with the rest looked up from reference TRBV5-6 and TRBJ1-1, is DAGVTQSPTHLIKTRGQQVTLRCSPKSGHDTVSWYQQALGQGPQFIFQYYEEEERQRGNFPDRFSGHQFPNYSSELNVNALLLGDSALYLCASSLKGRAEAFFGQGTRLTVV.

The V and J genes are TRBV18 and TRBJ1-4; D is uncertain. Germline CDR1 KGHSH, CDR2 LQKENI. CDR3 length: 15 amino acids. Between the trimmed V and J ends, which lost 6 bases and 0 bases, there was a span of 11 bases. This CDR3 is CASSFRRSTNEKLFF. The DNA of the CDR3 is TGTGCCAGCTCTTTTAGAAGATCAACTAATGAAAAACTGTTTTTT.

The CDR3 DNA reads TGTGCCACCAGCATCCGGACTCTCCAAGAGACCCAGTACTTC. Protein: CATSIRTLQETQYF. V and J are TRBV15 and TRBJ2-5; maybe TRBD2 (5 bases). This CDR3 has 14 residues. Germline V gene data show CDR1 as LNHNV and CDR2 as YYDKDF (reference sequence). With 4 bases removed from V and 1 base from J, the gap between germline ends came to 10 bases.

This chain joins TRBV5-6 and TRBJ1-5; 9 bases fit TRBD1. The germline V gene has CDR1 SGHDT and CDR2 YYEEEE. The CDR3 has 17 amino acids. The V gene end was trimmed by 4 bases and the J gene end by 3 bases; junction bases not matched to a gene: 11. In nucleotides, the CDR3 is TGTGCCAGCAGCCTATACGGGACAGGGACCAACAATCAGCCCCAGCATTTT. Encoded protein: CASSLYGTGTNNQPQHF. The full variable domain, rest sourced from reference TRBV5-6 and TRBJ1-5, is DAGVTQSPTHLIKTRGQQVTLRCSPKSGHDTVSWYQQALGQGPQFIFQYYEEEERQRGNFPDRFSGHQFPNYSSELNVNALLLGDSALYLCASSLYGTGTNNQPQHFGDGTRLSIL.

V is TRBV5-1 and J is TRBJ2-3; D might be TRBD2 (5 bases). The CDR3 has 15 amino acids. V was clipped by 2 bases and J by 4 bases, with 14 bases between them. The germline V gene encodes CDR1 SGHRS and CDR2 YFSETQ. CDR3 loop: CASSLGLPGPDTQYF. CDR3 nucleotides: TGCGCCAGCAGCTTAGGACTTCCCGGCCCAGATACGCAGTATTTT.

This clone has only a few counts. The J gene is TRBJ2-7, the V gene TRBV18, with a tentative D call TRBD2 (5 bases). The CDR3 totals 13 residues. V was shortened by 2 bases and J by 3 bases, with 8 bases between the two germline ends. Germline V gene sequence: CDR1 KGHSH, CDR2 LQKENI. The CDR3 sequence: CASSPSEGYEQYF. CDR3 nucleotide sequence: TGTGCCAGCTCACCAAGCGAGGGCTACGAGCAGTACTTC.

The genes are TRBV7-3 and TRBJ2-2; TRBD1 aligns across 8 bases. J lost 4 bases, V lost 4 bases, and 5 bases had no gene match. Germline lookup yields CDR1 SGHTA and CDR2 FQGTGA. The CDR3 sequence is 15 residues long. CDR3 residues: CASSSQGAGTGELFF. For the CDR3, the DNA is TGTGCCAGCAGCTCCCAGGGGGCTGGCACCGGGGAGCTGTTTTTT. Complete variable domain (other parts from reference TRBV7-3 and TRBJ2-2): GAGVSQTPSNKVTEKGKYVELRCDPISGHTALYWYRQSLGQGPEFLIYFQGTGAADDSGLPNDRFFAVRPEGSVSTLKIQRTERGDSAVYLCASSSQGAGTGELFFGEGSRLTVL.

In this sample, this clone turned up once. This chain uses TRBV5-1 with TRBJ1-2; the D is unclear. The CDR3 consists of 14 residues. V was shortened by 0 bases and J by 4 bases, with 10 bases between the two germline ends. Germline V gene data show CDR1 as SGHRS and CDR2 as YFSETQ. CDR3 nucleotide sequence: TGCGCCAGCAGCTTGGGACCGCCGGGCTATGGCTACACCTTC. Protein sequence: CASSLGPPGYGYTF.

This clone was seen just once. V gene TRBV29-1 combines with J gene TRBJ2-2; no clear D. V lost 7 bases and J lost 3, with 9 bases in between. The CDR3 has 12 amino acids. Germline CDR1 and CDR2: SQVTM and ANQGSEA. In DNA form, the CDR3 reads TGCAGCGCCCTGGGCGACACCGGGGAGCTGTTTTTT. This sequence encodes CSALGDTGELFF.

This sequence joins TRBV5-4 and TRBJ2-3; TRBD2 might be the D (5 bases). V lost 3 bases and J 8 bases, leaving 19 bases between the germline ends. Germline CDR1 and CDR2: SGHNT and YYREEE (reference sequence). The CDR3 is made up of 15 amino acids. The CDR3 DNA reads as TGTGCCAGCAGCTCAAGGAGGACCGCCGAGGCTACGCAGTATTTT. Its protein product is CASSSRRTAEATQYF. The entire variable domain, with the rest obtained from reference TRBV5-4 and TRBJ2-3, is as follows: ETGVTQSPTHLIKTRGQQVTLRCSSQSGHNTVSWYQQALGQGPQFIFQYYREEENGRGNFPPRFSGLQFPNYSSELNVNALELDDSALYLCASSSRRTAEATQYFGPGTRLTVL.

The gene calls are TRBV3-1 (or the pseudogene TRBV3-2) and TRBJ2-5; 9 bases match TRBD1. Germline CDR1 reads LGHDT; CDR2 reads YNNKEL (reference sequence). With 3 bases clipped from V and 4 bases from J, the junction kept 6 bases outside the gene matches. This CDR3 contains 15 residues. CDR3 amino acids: CASSHLPGQGETQYF. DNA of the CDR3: TGTGCCAGCAGCCATCTACCGGGACAGGGAGAGACCCAGTACTTC.

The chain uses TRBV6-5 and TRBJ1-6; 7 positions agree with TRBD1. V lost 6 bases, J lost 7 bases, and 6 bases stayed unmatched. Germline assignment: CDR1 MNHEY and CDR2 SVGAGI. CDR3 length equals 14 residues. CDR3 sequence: CASRMDRTNSPLHF. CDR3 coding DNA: TGTGCCAGCAGAATGGACAGGACAAATTCACCCCTCCACTTT.

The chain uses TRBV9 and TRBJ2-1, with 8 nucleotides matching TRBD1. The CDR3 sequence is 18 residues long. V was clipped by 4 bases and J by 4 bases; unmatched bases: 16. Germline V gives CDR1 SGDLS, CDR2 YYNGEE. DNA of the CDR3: TGTGCCAGCAGCCCGATAGGGACAGGCCAAACTAATTACAATGAGCAGTTCTTC. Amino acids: CASSPIGTGQTNYNEQFF.

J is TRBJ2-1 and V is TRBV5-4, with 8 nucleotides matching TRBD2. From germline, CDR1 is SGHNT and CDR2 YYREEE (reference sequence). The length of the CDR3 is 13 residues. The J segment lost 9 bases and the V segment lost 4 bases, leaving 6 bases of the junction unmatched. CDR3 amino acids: CASSRGGQGEQFF. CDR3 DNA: TGTGCCAGCAGCCGGGGGGGCCAGGGTGAGCAGTTCTTC.

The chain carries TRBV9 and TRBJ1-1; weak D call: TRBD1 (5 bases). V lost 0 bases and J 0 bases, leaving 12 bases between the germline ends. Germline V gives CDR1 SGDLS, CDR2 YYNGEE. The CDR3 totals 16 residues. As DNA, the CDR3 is TGTGCCAGCAGCGTAGGGGGGACTCCTATGAACACTGAAGCTTTCTTT. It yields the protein CASSVGGTPMNTEAFF.

CDR3 loop: CAFFREQNQPQHF. CDR3 bases: TGTGCCTTCTTCCGGGAGCAGAATCAGCCCCAGCATTTT. The chain employs TRBV24-1 and TRBJ1-5; D unresolved. V was cut by 12 bases and J by 4 bases, with 15 bases left in between. The germline V gene has CDR1 KGHDR and CDR2 SFDVKD. The CDR3 sequence is 13 residues long.

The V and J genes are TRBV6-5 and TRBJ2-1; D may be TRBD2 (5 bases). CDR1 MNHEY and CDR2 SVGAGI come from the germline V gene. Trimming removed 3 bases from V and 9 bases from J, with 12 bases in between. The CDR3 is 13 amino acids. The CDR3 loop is CASSYYPSPEQFF. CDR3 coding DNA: TGTGCCAGCAGTTATTACCCTAGCCCTGAGCAGTTCTTC.

The CDR3 reads CSARREVTGELFF. Here the CDR3 DNA reads TGCAGCGCTAGGCGGGAGGTCACCGGGGAGCTGTTTTTT. The V gene is TRBV29-1, the J gene TRBJ2-2, with 8 bases fitting TRBD2. J was trimmed by 4 bases and V by 7 bases; bases with no gene match: 5. Germline V lookup: CDR1 SQVTM, CDR2 ANQGSEA. The CDR3 sequence is 13 residues long.

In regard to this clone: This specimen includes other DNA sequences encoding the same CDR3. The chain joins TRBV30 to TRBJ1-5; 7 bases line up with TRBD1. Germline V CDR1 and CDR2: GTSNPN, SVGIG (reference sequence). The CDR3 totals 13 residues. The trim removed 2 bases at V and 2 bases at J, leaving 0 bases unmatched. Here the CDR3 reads CAWSQGGNQPQHF. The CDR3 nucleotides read TGTGCCTGGAGTCAGGGGGGCAATCAGCCCCAGCATTTT.

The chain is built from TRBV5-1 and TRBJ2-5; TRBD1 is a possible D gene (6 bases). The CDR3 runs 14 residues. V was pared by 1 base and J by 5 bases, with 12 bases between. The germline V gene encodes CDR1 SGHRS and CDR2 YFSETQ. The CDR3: CASSLTGFGETQYF. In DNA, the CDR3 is TGCGCCAGCAGCTTGACAGGGTTTGGGGAGACCCAGTACTTC.